This entry features one T cell receptor beta chain sequence. This table comes from immunoSEQ multiplex PCR, and its TCRdb copy is limited to in-frame clones, with some not included. The sample includes around 50,000 clones, about 87% of them seen just once. This entry comes from a study of T cell changes during pregnancy in multiple sclerosis. V was clipped by 4 bases and J by 0 bases; unmatched bases: 8. The CDR3 has 17 amino acids. Per the germline V gene, CDR1 is LNHDA and CDR2 is SQIVND (reference sequence). The sample comprised peripheral blood from another person, used as feeder cells. The clonotype originates from a human donor whose cells served as feeder cells for cultures in a pregnancy study. The genes are TRBV19 and TRBJ2-3; TRBD2 agrees at 9 bases. CDR3: CASSSLAGSSSTDTQYF. The DNA for the CDR3 is TGTGCCAGTAGTAGCCTAGCGGGGTCCTCGAGCACAGATACGCAGTATTTT. Looking up the rest from reference TRBV19 and TRBJ2-3 gives the full variable domain: DGGITQSPKYLFRKEGQNVTLSCEQNLNHDAMYWYRQDPGQGLRLIYYSQIVNDFQKGDIAEGYSVSREKKESFPLTVTSAQKNPTAFYLCASSSLAGSSSTDTQYFGPGTRLTVL.